This passage covers 28 T cell receptor beta chains from one sample sequenced in a study of cytomegalovirus exposure and HLA in healthy donors. Primers for the PCR totalled 60 Vbeta and 13 Jbeta. Sequencing was performed with immunoSEQ multiplex PCR; in TCRdb, only in-frame clones are kept and a portion is missing. The sample consists of about 160,000 clones, roughly four fifths of them appearing once. Sequencing was carried out using PBMCs. The receptor set was obtained from a female donor in good health and CMV-seronegative.

This rearrangement joins TRBV7-9 to TRBJ2-3, with D unresolved. The CDR3 has 15 residues. Germline V gives CDR1 SEHNR, CDR2 FQNEAQ (reference sequence). The V gene lost 5 bases and the J gene lost 2 bases, with 14 bases spanning the gap. The CDR3 DNA reads TGTGCCAGCAGCCATGGCACAACCGCCACAGATACGCAGTATTTT. This gives the protein CASSHGTTATDTQYF. Filled out from reference TRBV7-9 and TRBJ2-3, the complete variable domain reads DTGVSQNPRHKITKRGQNVTFRCDPISEHNRLYWYRQTLGQGPEFLTYFQNEAQLEKSRLLSDRFSAERPKGSFSTLEIQRTEQGDSAMYLCASSHGTTATDTQYFGPGTRLTVL.

This clone was observed once. In DNA, the CDR3 is TGTGCCTGCCACTTGGCGCGGCCGAACACTGAAGCTTTCTTT. It specifies CACHLARPNTEAFF. The genes are TRBV30 and TRBJ1-1; D remains ambiguous. Trimming stripped 6 bases from V and 1 base from J, with 15 bases between. Germline V gives CDR1 GTSNPN, CDR2 SVGIG (reference sequence). The CDR3 has 14 amino acids. Using reference TRBV30 and TRBJ1-1 for the parts outside the CDR3, the full variable domain is SQTIHQWPATLVQPVGSPLSLECTVEGTSNPNLYWYRQAAGRGLQLLFYSVGIGQISSEVPQNLSASRPQDRQFILSSKKLLLSDSGFYLCACHLARPNTEAFFGQGTRLTVV.

The J gene is TRBJ2-7, the V gene TRBV11-2; 9 bases are shared with TRBD1. The germline V gene has CDR1 SGHAT and CDR2 FQNNGV. V lost 3 bases, J lost 4 bases, and 7 bases stayed unmatched. The CDR3 is 15 amino acids. Written as DNA, the CDR3 is TGTGCCAGCAGCTTTGGAACAGGGGGCGGGTACGAGCAGTACTTC. It codes for CASSFGTGGGYEQYF.

CDR3 nucleotide sequence: TGTGCCAGCAGTAGGCGAGGGCGGAACTACGAGCAGTACTTC. Amino acids: CASSRRGRNYEQYF. The V call is TRBV28, the J call TRBJ2-7, with D possibly matching TRBD2 (5 bases). CDR3 size: 14 residues. The germline V gene encodes CDR1 MDHEN and CDR2 SYDVKM. Between the trimmed V and J ends, which lost 5 bases and 3 bases, there was a span of 14 bases.

The CDR3 DNA follows: TGTGCCAGCAGCTTAGGTTGGGACAGGCAAGAGACCCAGTACTTC. This gives the protein CASSLGWDRQETQYF. The chain employs TRBV7-9 and TRBJ2-5; 8 bases fit TRBD1. The germline gives CDR1 SEHNR, CDR2 FQNEAQ (reference sequence). The CDR3 spans 15 residues. With 1 base clipped from V and 2 bases from J, the junction kept 3 bases outside the gene matches.

The gene calls are TRBV18 and TRBJ1-2; maybe TRBD1 (5 bases). Germline assignment: CDR1 KGHSH and CDR2 LQKENI. The CDR3 has 13 amino acids. V was trimmed by 0 bases and J by 5 bases, leaving 7 bases between them. The DNA of the CDR3 is TGTGCCAGCTCACCACCGACAGCATATGGCTACACCTTC. This encodes CASSPPTAYGYTF.

This clone appeared once. This sequence joins TRBV11-2 and TRBJ2-2; unclear D gene. The length of the CDR3 is 14 residues. CDR1 is SGHAT and CDR2 is FQNNGV in the germline V gene. The V gene lost 0 bases and the J gene lost 4 bases, with 6 bases spanning the gap. This CDR3 is CASSLESFTGELFF. Written as DNA, the CDR3 is TGTGCCAGCAGCTTAGAATCCTTCACCGGGGAGCTGTTTTTT.

This clone appeared a single time. The chain uses TRBV19 and TRBJ1-1; D call uncertain. This CDR3 is built from 13 residues. Germline V gives CDR1 LNHDA, CDR2 SQIVND (reference sequence). Trimming removed 4 bases at V and 8 bases at J, with 14 bases between. The CDR3 bases are TGTGCCAGTAGTAAGCCGCAGAGCGCCGAAGCTTTCTTT. This encodes CASSKPQSAEAFF.

The chain uses TRBV11-2 and TRBJ2-1; 7 bases agree with TRBD2. The germline CDR1 and CDR2 sequences are SGHAT and FQNNGV. There are 16 residues in the CDR3. V lost 5 bases and J lost 4; bases outside the gene matches: 11. CDR3 loop: CASSSAGVGGYNEQFF. The CDR3 coding sequence is TGTGCCAGCAGCAGTGCGGGAGTTGGCGGATACAATGAGCAGTTCTTC.

The CDR3 DNA follows: TGTGCCAGCAGCTTCCCGGGACAGGGGAGCGCAGATACGCAGTATTTT. Amino acid sequence: CASSFPGQGSADTQYF. This rearrangement joins TRBV7-2 to TRBJ2-3; 10 nucleotides agree with TRBD1. The V gene's germline CDR1 is SGHTA and CDR2 FQGNSA. There are 16 residues in the CDR3. Trimming cost V 3 bases and J 4 bases; bases outside gene matches: 7. Filled out from reference TRBV7-2 and TRBJ2-3, the complete variable domain reads GAGVSQSPSNKVTEKGKDVELRCDPISGHTALYWYRQSLGQGLEFLIYFQGNSAPDKSGLPSDRFSAERTGGSVSTLTIQRTQQEDSAVYLCASSFPGQGSADTQYFGPGTRLTVL.

The CDR3 is CASSFTGGLSEQYF. In DNA, the CDR3 is TGTGCCAGCAGTTTTACAGGTGGGTTGTCCGAGCAGTACTTC. The gene calls are TRBV27 and TRBJ2-7, with D possibly TRBD1 on 5 matching bases. V shed 3 bases and J shed 6 bases, with 15 bases lying between them. CDR1 is MNHEY and CDR2 is SMNVEV in the germline V gene (reference sequence). The CDR3 is made up of 14 amino acids.

The chain links TRBV7-9 to TRBJ2-3, with unresolved D. Germline CDR1 SEHNR, CDR2 FQNEAQ (reference sequence). Trimming cost V 7 bases and J 2 bases, with 13 bases left between them. This CDR3 region has 14 residues. Written as DNA, the CDR3 is TGTGCCAGCACTCCCGGGTGGGTCACAGATACGCAGTATTTT. This sequence encodes CASTPGWVTDTQYF.

This rearrangement joins TRBV9 to TRBJ2-5, with 8 bases identical to TRBD2. Trimming took 0 bases from V and 9 from J; bases not matched to a gene: 4. This CDR3 spans 13 amino acids. The germline gives CDR1 SGDLS, CDR2 YYNGEE. The CDR3 nucleotides are TGTGCCAGCAGCGTAGGTAGCGGGGACCCCCAGTACTTC. Translated: CASSVGSGDPQYF.

The chain couples TRBV7-9 to TRBJ2-4, with D possibly matching TRBD1 (5 bases). Trimming shortened V by 5 bases and J by 8 bases, and 19 bases separated the two germline ends. The CDR3 covers 15 residues. The V gene's germline CDR1 is SEHNR and CDR2 FQNEAQ (reference sequence). CDR3 DNA sequence: TGTGCCAGCAGCCCTACTCGTAGCCAAGGGGACATTCAGTACTTC. This codes for CASSPTRSQGDIQYF.

The table lists this clone with a few counts. The chain recombines TRBV2 with TRBJ2-7; 14 bases line up with TRBD2. The junction had 6 bases not matched to a gene; V was cut back by 0 bases and J by 11 bases. The CDR3 covers 15 residues. Germline-derived CDR1 and CDR2 are SNHLY and FYNNEI. In nucleotides, the CDR3 is TGTGCCAGCAGTGAAGCCGGGACTAGCGGGAGTCAGGAGTACTTC. Translated: CASSEAGTSGSQEYF.

J is TRBJ1-5 and V is TRBV18, with 10 bases matching TRBD1. V lost 6 bases, J lost 7 bases, and 9 bases stayed unmatched. Germline lookup yields CDR1 KGHSH and CDR2 LQKENI. The CDR3 covers 15 residues. CDR3 nucleotide sequence: TGTGCCAGCTCCCAGGACAGGGGGGTCGGACAGCCCCAGCATTTT. Residues: CASSQDRGVGQPQHF.

This clone has just one count. The chain recombines TRBV15 with TRBJ2-3, with unresolved D. The germline gives CDR1 LNHNV, CDR2 YYDKDF (reference sequence). Trimming took off 1 base at V and 2 bases at J, with 13 bases between the two ends. The CDR3 has 16 amino acids. Here the CDR3 reads CATSRAPSVNTDTQYF. The CDR3 bases are TGTGCCACCAGCAGAGCCCCCAGCGTTAACACAGATACGCAGTATTTT.

DNA for the CDR3: TGTGCCAGCAGCCAGACCACAGGGGCCTACGAGCAGTACTTC. It specifies CASSQTTGAYEQYF. The gene calls are TRBV4-2 and TRBJ2-7; 7 bases line up with TRBD1. Per the germline V gene, CDR1 is LGHNA and CDR2 is YNFKEQ. With 3 bases clipped from V and 2 bases from J, the junction kept 4 bases outside the gene matches. The CDR3 length is 14 residues.

This clone occurred a few times. This sequence joins TRBV21-1 and TRBJ1-4; TRBD1 is the table's D call and was not checked against the DNA. TRBV21-1 is flagged as a pseudogene. This CDR3 is built from 15 residues. The CDR3 loop is CASSTGTEIVEKLFF. As DNA, the CDR3 is TGTGCCAGCAGCACGGGGACAGAGATCGTTGAAAAACTGTTTTTT.

The chain joins TRBV28 to TRBJ2-1; TRBD2 matches at 8 bases. The CDR3 is 14 residues long. V trimming: 5 bases; J trimming: 6 bases; junction bases outside the gene matches: 6. Germline values: CDR1 MDHEN, CDR2 SYDVKM. For the CDR3, the DNA is TGTGCCAGCAGTATCAGTAGCGGGACCAATGAGCAGTTCTTC. It specifies CASSISSGTNEQFF.

J is TRBJ2-5 and V is TRBV7-9; D is possibly TRBD2 (5 bases). CDR3 length: 15 amino acids. CDR1 and CDR2 (germline): SEHNR, FQNEAQ (reference sequence). Trimming took 2 bases from V and 2 from J, leaving 12 bases between them. The CDR3 nucleotides read TGTGCCAGCAGCTTAAGGGTCTCGGGGCAAGAGACCCAGTACTTC. The encoded protein is CASSLRVSGQETQYF.

The chain joins TRBV4-1 to TRBJ2-7; 7 bases line up with TRBD1. This CDR3 has 15 residues. Germline CDR1 reads MGHRA; CDR2 reads YSYEKL. V was clipped by 0 bases and J by 6 bases; unmatched bases: 8. The CDR3 DNA sequence: TGCGCCAGCAGCCAAGATCTTCGGGCAGGGGGCGAGCAGTACTTC. Translated, it gives CASSQDLRAGGEQYF.

The chain recombines TRBV5-1 with TRBJ1-4; 7 positions match TRBD1. Germline CDR1 reads SGHRS; CDR2 reads YFSETQ. The CDR3 covers 15 residues. Trimming removed 3 bases from V and 8 bases from J; junction bases left unmatched: 10. The CDR3 sequence is CASSWGQGGEEKLFF. CDR3 DNA sequence: TGCGCCAGCAGCTGGGGGCAGGGGGGAGAAGAAAAACTGTTTTTT.

In its sample, this clone was seen a few times. The CDR3 nucleotides read TGTGCCAGTACCCCCTGGGCGGGAGGCACAGATACGCAGTATTTT. It translates to CASTPWAGGTDTQYF. This chain links TRBV19 with TRBJ2-3; the match to TRBD2 covers 7 bases. Germline V gene lookup returns CDR1 LNHDA and CDR2 SQIVND (reference sequence). The CDR3 loop spans 15 amino acids. The V gene end was trimmed by 7 bases and the J gene end by 1 base; junction bases not matched to a gene: 8.

V is TRBV13 and J is TRBJ2-5; 8 nucleotides match TRBD2. Trimming cost V 5 bases and J 11 bases; bases outside gene matches: 16. Germline V gene sequence: CDR1 PRHDT, CDR2 FYEKMQ (reference sequence). CDR3 length equals 15 residues. The CDR3 DNA reads TGTGCCAGCAGCCCGATTGGACCCTCGGGGGGGGAGCAGTACTTC. Amino acids: CASSPIGPSGGEQYF. Variable domain in full (rest from reference TRBV13 and TRBJ2-5): AAGVIQSPRHLIKEKRETATLKCYPIPRHDTVYWYQQGPGQDPQFLISFYEKMQSDKGSIPDRFSAQQFSDYHSELNMSSLELGDSALYFCASSPIGPSGGEQYFGPGTRLLVL.

The rearrangement joins TRBV5-1 to TRBJ2-2; 10 positions agree with TRBD1. The CDR3 length is 16 residues. Germline V lookup: CDR1 SGHRS, CDR2 YFSETQ. Trimming at V came to 4 bases and at J to 6 bases, leaving 9 bases not matched to a gene. CDR3 residues: CASSPSGTGVPGELFF. The CDR3 bases are TGCGCCAGCAGCCCCTCCGGGACAGGGGTGCCCGGGGAGCTGTTTTTT. The full variable domain, completed using reference TRBV5-1 and TRBJ2-2, is KAGVTQTPRYLIKTRGQQVTLSCSPISGHRSVSWYQQTPGQGLQFLFEYFSETQRNKGNFPGRFSGRQFSNSRSEMNVSTLELGDSALYLCASSPSGTGVPGELFFGEGSRLTVL.

In this sample, this clone turned up a few times. The gene calls are TRBV7-2 and TRBJ2-1; maybe TRBD1 (6 bases). Germline CDR1 and CDR2: SGHTA and FQGNSA. The CDR3 loop spans 15 amino acids. V shed 3 bases and J shed 5 bases, with 14 bases lying between them. Written as DNA, the CDR3 is TGTGCCAGCAGCTTTACGGCAGGGGCGAACAATGAGCAGTTCTTC. Residues: CASSFTAGANNEQFF. The full variable domain, rest sourced from reference TRBV7-2 and TRBJ2-1, is GAGVSQSPSNKVTEKGKDVELRCDPISGHTALYWYRQSLGQGLEFLIYFQGNSAPDKSGLPSDRFSAERTGGSVSTLTIQRTQQEDSAVYLCASSFTAGANNEQFFGPGTRLTVL.

The sample holds a few counts of this clone. In nucleotides, the CDR3 is TGTGCCTGGAGTATACAGGGGGCAGGGACTGAAGCTTTCTTT. The encoded protein is CAWSIQGAGTEAFF. The chain is built from TRBV30 and TRBJ1-1, with 9 bases that match TRBD1. CDR3 length: 14 amino acids. The germline gives CDR1 GTSNPN, CDR2 SVGIG (reference sequence). The ends lost 2 bases at V and 5 bases at J; junction bases unmatched: 6.